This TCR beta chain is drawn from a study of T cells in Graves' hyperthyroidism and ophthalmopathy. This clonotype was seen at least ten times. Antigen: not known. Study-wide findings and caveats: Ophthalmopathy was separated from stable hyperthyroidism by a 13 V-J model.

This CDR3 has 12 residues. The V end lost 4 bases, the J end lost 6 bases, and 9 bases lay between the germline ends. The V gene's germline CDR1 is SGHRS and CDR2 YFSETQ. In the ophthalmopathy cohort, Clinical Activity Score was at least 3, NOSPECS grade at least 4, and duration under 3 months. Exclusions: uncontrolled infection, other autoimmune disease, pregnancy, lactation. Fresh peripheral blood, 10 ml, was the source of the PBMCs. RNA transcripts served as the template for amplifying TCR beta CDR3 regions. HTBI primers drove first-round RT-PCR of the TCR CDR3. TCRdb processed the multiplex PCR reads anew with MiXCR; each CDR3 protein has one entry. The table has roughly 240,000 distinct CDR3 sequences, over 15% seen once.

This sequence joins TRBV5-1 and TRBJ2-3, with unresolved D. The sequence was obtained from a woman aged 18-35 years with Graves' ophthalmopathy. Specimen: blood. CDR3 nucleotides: TGCGCCAGCAGCCGGACGGAGGATACGCAGTATTTT. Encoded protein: CASSRTEDTQYF.